Listed below are T cell receptor beta chains from one sample, sequenced in a study of T cells in Graves' hyperthyroidism and ophthalmopathy. TCRdb itself ran the multiplex PCR reads through MiXCR, one entry per CDR3 protein. The data hold some 370,000 distinct CDR3 sequences, with more than 12% observed a single time. The sample taken for sequencing was blood. Every receptor here comes from a man aged 45-60 years with Graves' ophthalmopathy. Both conserved end residues are part of each CDR3. Clone sizes are given selectively: once, few, many, or a class where the clone is expanded.

j_gene: TRBJ2-1
abundance: -
v_gene: TRBV5-1
CDR3aa: CASSLDQSDEQFF

j_gene: TRBJ2-7
abundance: -
v_gene: TRBV28
CDR3aa: CARSTPHITGSSYEQYF

j_gene: TRBJ2-5
abundance: many
v_gene: TRBV6-1
CDR3aa: CASSQTGTSIQYF

j_gene: TRBJ2-5
abundance: -
v_gene: TRBV2
CDR3aa: CASSEQGAGEAQYF

j_gene: TRBJ1-5
abundance: few
v_gene: TRBV19
CDR3aa: CASSMGTASNRPQHF

j_gene: TRBJ1-1
abundance: many
v_gene: TRBV20-1
CDR3aa: CSAEGRGIMNTEAFF

j_gene: TRBJ1-5
abundance: -
v_gene: TRBV27
CDR3aa: CASSLYASNRNLGQPQHF

j_gene: TRBJ2-2
abundance: few
v_gene: TRBV12-5
CDR3aa: CASGLVSGELFF

j_gene: TRBJ2-1
abundance: -
v_gene: TRBV10-3
CDR3aa: CAIREDRDSYNEQFF

j_gene: TRBJ1-3
abundance: -
v_gene: TRBV15
CDR3aa: CATSRGSPGPTHSGNTIYF

j_gene: TRBJ2-5
abundance: many
v_gene: TRBV5-6
CDR3aa: CASRLLGEGETQYF